Described below is a single TCR beta chain sequence and its context. The antigen it recognizes is unknown. Base-call qualities are not available, and no considerably larger clone is one nucleotide away. These data come from a study of blood T cell repertoires in COVID-19 (dated by TCRdb to about 2020). At the level of the whole study: Collaborator samples came from the United States, Italy and Spain and covered acute and convalescent phases of COVID-19. The prospective study material was composed of cDNA or gDNA derived from T cells, B-cell-depleted T cells, or PBMCs. Subjects who had been exposed to COVID-19, were actively infected with it, or had recovered from it provided the deeply sampled blood TCRbeta repertoires that made up the dataset. The repertoires were made available in a free public database intended to serve as a resource for research on the immune response to SARS-CoV-2. Samples were obtained from the ongoing ImmuneRACE study (first 160 participants) and from approximately 1,200 subjects provided by 6 global collaborators. A de-identified subject ID, COVID-19 status, age in years and sex were almost always included in the sample metadata. Where available, HLA class I and class II types were obtained from metadata supplied by the sample provider rather than from assay-based typing.

What the study reported, not specific to this receptor: Clinical and demographic metadata were provided uncurated, with the amount varying by source and participant.

According to the germline V gene, CDR1 reads KGHSH and CDR2 reads LQKENI. From V the trimming removes 5 bases and from J it removes 0 bases, while the gene matches leave 6 bases of the junction unaccounted for. The CDR3 measures 16 amino acids from cysteine to phenylalanine. Solely the CDR3 DNA is kept, with 48 bases framed from the first base. Collaborating institutions collected whole blood in K2EDTA tubes following their own protocols. For TCRbeta analysis, collaborators shipped samples as frozen whole blood, isolated PBMCs, or DNA extracted from either of those sample types. TCRbeta CDR3 regions were amplified from genomic DNA using the immunoSEQ Assay, a bias-controlled multiplex PCR. In the authors' own workflow: Nucleated cell counts per sample were estimated from amplification of reference gene primers within the assay. To quantify the absolute abundance of each unique TCRbeta CDR3 rearrangement, sequence reads were collapsed and filtered. For each sample, productive Simpson clonality was calculated as the square root of Simpson's diversity index across productive rearrangements. TCRdb obtained this table from immuneACCESS and retained in-frame rearrangements with V and J assigned. These tables miss some clones; where compared with another copy, unresolved V genes account for less than half of the shortfall, and the remainder is unexplained. V and J calls and clone size are given by that table; D and trimming were obtained from the DNA. The table for this sample lists about 77,000 clones; 80% of them were counted only once. Under 5.5% of the sample comes from the top ten.

This TCR derives from a woman in her sixties or seventies with acute or convalescent COVID-19. The sample taken for sequencing was peripheral blood. Recombination connected TRBV18 to TRBJ2-2, with 7 central nucleotides matching TRBD1. The sequenced DNA is TGTGCCAGCTCAGTACAGGGGCCCGCGAACACCGGGGAGCTGTTTTTT. Translated, it reads CASSVQGPANTGELFF.